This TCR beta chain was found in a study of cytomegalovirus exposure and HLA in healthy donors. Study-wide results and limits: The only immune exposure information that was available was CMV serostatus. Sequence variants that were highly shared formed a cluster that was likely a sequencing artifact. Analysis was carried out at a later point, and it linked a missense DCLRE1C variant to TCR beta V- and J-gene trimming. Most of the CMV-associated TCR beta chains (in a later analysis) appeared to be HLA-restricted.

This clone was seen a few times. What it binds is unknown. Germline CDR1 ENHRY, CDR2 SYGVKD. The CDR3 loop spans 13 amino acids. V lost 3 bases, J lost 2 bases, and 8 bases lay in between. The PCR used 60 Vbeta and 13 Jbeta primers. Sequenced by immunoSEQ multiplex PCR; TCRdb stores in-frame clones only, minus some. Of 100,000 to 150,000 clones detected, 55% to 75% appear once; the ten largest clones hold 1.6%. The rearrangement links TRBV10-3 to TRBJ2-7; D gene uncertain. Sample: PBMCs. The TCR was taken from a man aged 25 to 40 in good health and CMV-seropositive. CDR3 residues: CAISDLSTYEQYF. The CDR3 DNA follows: TGTGCCATCAGTGATTTGTCCACCTACGAGCAGTACTTC.